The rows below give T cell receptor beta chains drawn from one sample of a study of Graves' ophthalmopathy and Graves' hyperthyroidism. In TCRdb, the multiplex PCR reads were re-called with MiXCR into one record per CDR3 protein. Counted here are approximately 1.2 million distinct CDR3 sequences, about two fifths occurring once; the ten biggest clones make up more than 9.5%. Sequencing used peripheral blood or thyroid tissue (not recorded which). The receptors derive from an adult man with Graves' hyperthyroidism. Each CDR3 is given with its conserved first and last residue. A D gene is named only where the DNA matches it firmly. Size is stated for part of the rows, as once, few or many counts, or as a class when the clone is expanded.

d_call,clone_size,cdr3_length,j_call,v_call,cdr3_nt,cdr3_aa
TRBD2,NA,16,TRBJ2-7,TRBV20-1,TGCAGTGCTAGAGATTCTTTTGGTAGCGGGACCTACGAGCAGTACTTC,CSARDSFGSGTYEQYF
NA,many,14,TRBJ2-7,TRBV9,TGTGCCAGCAGCGTAGGGGGGGCGACCAACGAGCAGTACTTC,CASSVGGATNEQYF
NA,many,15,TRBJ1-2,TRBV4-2,TGTGCCAGCAGCCAAGGGGATACGGGGAGATGGGGCTACACCTTC,CASSQGDTGRWGYTF
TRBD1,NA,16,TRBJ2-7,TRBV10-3,TGTGCCATCAGTGAGTCTAGGACAGGGAACCCCTACGAGCAGTACTTC,CAISESRTGNPYEQYF
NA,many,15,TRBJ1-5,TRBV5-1,TGTGCCAGCAGCTTAGTGGCAGGGGGCAATCAGCCCCAGCATTTT,CASSLVAGGNQPQHF
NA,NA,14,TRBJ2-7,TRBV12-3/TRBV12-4,TGTGCCAGCAGGGGTATAGGGTCTTTGGGGGAGCAGTACTTC,CASRGIGSLGEQYF
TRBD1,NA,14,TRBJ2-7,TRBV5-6,TGTGCCAGCAGCAGCGACAGGGGATCCTACGAGCATTACTTC,CASSSDRGSYEHYF
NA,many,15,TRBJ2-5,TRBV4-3,TGCGCCAGCAGCCAAGGTCGACAGGGAGGAGAGACCCAGTACTTC,CASSQGRQGGETQYF
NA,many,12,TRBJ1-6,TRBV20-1,TGCAGTGCTAGCACAGGGAATTCACCCCTCCACTTT,CSASTGNSPLHF
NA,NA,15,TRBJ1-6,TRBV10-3,TGTGCCACCTCCGGGGTCAAGGAGACTAATTCACCCCTCCACTTT,CATSGVKETNSPLHF
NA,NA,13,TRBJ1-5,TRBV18,TGTGCCAGCGCATCCGGGGCCAATCAGCCCCAGCATTTT,CASASGANQPQHF
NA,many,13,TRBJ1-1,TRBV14,TGTGCCAGCAGCAAGGGCGGTACCACTGAAGCTTTCTTT,CASSKGGTTEAFF
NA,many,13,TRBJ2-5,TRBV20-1,TGCAGTGCTACCACCGGGCCCGACGGGACCCAGTACTTC,CSATTGPDGTQYF
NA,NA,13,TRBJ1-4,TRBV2,TGTGCCAGCAGTTTAGGGAACACTGAAAAACTGTTTTTT,CASSLGNTEKLFF
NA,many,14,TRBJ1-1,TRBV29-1,TGCAGCGTTGGGGGGAAAGGCACTAACACTGAAGCTTTCTTT,CSVGGKGTNTEAFF
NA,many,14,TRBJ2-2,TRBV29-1,TGCAGCGTTGAAGACTACCCGAACACCGGGGAGCTGTTTTTT,CSVEDYPNTGELFF
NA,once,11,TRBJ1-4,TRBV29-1,TGCAGCGTCGGACTGGGGGGGGTACTGTTTTTT,CSVGLGGVLFF
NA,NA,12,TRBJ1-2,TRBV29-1,TGCAGCGCCACGGACGGGTTATATGGCTACACCTTC,CSATDGLYGYTF
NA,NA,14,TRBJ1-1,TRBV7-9,TGTGCCAGCAGCGCGCCGGGGAGCAGGGCTGAAGCTTTCTTT,CASSAPGSRAEAFF
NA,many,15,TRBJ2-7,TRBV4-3,TGCGCCAGCAGCCAAGACGAGCGCGGAACCTACGAGCAGTACTTC,CASSQDERGTYEQYF
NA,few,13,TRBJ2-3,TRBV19,TGTGCCAGCAGCCCCGGGCGTACAGATACGCAGTATTTT,CASSPGRTDTQYF
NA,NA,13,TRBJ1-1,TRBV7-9,TGTGCCAGCACTATGACAGGCTCCACTGAAGCTTTCTTT,CASTMTGSTEAFF